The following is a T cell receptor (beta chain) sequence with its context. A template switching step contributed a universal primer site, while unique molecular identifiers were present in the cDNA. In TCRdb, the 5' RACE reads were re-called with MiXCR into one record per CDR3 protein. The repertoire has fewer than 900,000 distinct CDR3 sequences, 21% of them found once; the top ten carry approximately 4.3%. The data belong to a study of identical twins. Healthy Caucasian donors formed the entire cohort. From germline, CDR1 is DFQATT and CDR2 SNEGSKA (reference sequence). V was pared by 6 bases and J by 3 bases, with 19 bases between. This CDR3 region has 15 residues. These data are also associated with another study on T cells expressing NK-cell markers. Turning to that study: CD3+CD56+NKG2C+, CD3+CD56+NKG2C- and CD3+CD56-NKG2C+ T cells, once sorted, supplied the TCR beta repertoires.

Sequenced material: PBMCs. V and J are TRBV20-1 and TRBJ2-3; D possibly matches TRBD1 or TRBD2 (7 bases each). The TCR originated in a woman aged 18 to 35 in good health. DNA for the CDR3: TGCAGTGCGAGCAGGGGGGGAGGGTTAACAGATACGCAGTATTTT. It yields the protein CSASRGGGLTDTQYF.